This TCR beta chain is from a study of blood T cell repertoires in COVID-19. About the study: Italy, Spain and the United States were the sources of the convalescent and acute COVID-19 samples.

Germline CDR1 reads MNHEY; CDR2 reads SMNVEV (reference sequence). The CDR3 covers 16 residues. J gave up 6 bases and V 4 bases, and 7 bases lay outside the gene matches. TCRdb's copy holds only in-frame clones and misses some; the assay was immunoSEQ multiplex PCR. The data hold under 450,000 clones, with approximately 86% observed a single time. Recruited during active infection, patients (from Seattle) were subsequently followed longitudinally. This sequence was found in an older woman with COVID-19, enrolled during active disease. The material sequenced was peripheral blood. This sequence joins TRBV27 and TRBJ2-5; 14 positions agree with TRBD2. CDR3 in amino acids: CASSSLTSGGGKTQYF. The CDR3 DNA is TGTGCCAGCAGTTCCTTGACTAGCGGGGGGGGAAAGACCCAGTACTTC.